This section outlines one TCR beta chain sequence together with its context. Its matching antigen is unknown. These data originate in a study of cytomegalovirus exposure and HLA in healthy donors. Broader study findings: The study designated about 160 TCR beta chains cytomegalovirus-associated.

CDR3 length: 13 residues. Trimming stripped 0 bases from V and 10 bases from J, with 12 bases between. Looked up from germline, CDR1 is SNHLY and CDR2 is FYNNEI. Assay used: immunoSEQ multiplex PCR; TCRdb lists only in-frame clones, some missing. Among 250,000 or so clones listed, less than 90% were seen once. The sequence came from a man younger than 35 in good health and CMV-seropositive. Sequencing was performed on PBMCs. The rearrangement uses TRBV2 and TRBJ1-1; maybe TRBD1 (5 bases). CDR3 DNA sequence: TGTGCCAGCAGTGAAGCGAAGGGGATTAGAGCTTTCTTT. Translation gives CASSEAKGIRAFF.